This T cell receptor (beta chain) was obtained from a study of T cell responses to AZD1222 COVID-19 vaccine (TCRdb year 2021). Concerning the study at large: TCR sequencing covered over 230 trial participants: about 210 given two doses of AZD1222 and 26 given two doses of MenACWY control vaccine. Trial participants were enrolled by age into subgroups of 18-55, 56-69 and 70-plus years, and 148, 28 and 57 TCR-sequenced participants, respectively, were included in these subgroups.

Turning to this clone: What this receptor recognizes is not known. No qualities accompany the bases; no much larger clone lies one base away.

What the authors observed across the whole study: Participants were mostly white British, with more females than males. The authors suggested clonal diversity may have been underestimated. Because no day 14 peak-response samples were available, repertoires were characterized only after the peak T cell response. A significant rise in spike-specific TCR breadth and depth was observed after two AZD1222 doses relative to day 0 and relative to MenACWY recipients. Epitopes outside the regions mutated in the B.1.351 and B.1.1.7 variants were reportedly recognized by nearly half of the unique spike-specific TCRs. In the small 56-69-year group, the increase in depth fell short of significance, most likely because of low power. Conclusions about previously exposed vaccinees are limited because only a handful of AZD1222 recipients were SARS-CoV-2 seropositive at baseline. Vaccine-associated CD4 TCRs spanned the whole spike protein, with dominant responses in regions 160-218 and 743-854.

The CDR3 regions of human TCRbeta chains were subjected to immunosequencing. Per the source publication's procedure: TCRs in the repertoires were compared against a reference library of SARS-CoV-2-specific TCRs that had been generated with the MIRA antigen-specificity platform. Breadth was defined as the fraction of unique TCRs that were SARS-CoV-2-associated. Depth was defined as the fraction of total T cells that were SARS-CoV-2-associated. Using the MIRA data, each spike-specific TCR was mapped to the spike region that the TCR reacts to and placed in a CD4 or CD8 class. Log10-transformed breadth and depth values were compared by one-way ANOVA with Sidak's multiple comparisons tests. Entries here come from immuneACCESS through TCRdb and include only in-frame sequences with V and J called. Some clones fail to appear in such tables; in the studies checked, an unresolved V gene covers under half of the shortfall, and the cause of the remainder is unknown. The V and J calls and clone size are taken from that table; D and trimming were inferred from the DNA. This sample lists fewer than 150,000 clones; 89% were detected once. Roughly a tenth of the sample lies in the top ten.

At the junction V is shortened by 7 bases and J by 2 bases, with 11 bases in between. The CDR3 starts with the cysteine, ends with the phenylalanine, and has 13 residues. The read is trimmed to its CDR3 DNA, 39 bases read in frame from base 1. The sample's time point label is to be understood as: about 28 days (+/-7) after the second vaccine dose. Because spike-specific TCR depth and breadth did not differ between the two schedules, AZD1222 recipients who got a second dose at roughly 4 weeks were pooled with those who got a second dose at roughly 12 weeks. Vaccinee samples were obtained from the UK trials COV001 and COV002, which included a single-blind randomized controlled phase 2/3 trial of AZD1222 (ChAdOx1 nCoV-19) in healthy adults. Trial participant PBMC samples were collected at day 0 and day 28 after the second dose for TCRbeta chain sequencing.

The sequence joins TRBV12-3 or TRBV12-4 to TRBJ1-1; the D gene is not confidently resolved. The receptor was derived from an adult who received the AZD1222 COVID-19 vaccine. The sample here was peripheral blood, taken 28 days after the second AZD1222 dose. At the DNA level, the sequence is TGTGCCAGCAAAAGAGAACGCAACACTGAAGCTTTCTTT. The translation is CASKRERNTEAFF.